The rows below give T cell receptor beta chains drawn from one sample of a study of identical twins. TCRdb recomputed calls from the 5' RACE reads with MiXCR, one row per CDR3 protein. Altogether about 250,000 distinct CDR3 sequences are present, roughly 13% being singletons, with the ten largest covering 8.8%. Input material: memory (CD45RO+) T cells sorted from blood. These receptors came from a woman aged 18-29 years in good health. The CDR3 runs from the conserved cysteine through the conserved F or W. D genes are given only for firm matches. Expanded clones get a size class; other rows say once, few or many, or leave the size out.

clone_size: NA
j_call: TRBJ2-1
v_call: TRBV20-1
d_call: NA
cdr3_aa: CSASHEQGPGNEQFF
cdr3_nt: TGCAGTGCTAGCCACGAGCAAGGGCCTGGCAATGAGCAGTTCTTC

clone_size: few
j_call: TRBJ2-5
v_call: TRBV5-1
d_call: TRBD2
cdr3_aa: CASSPAGAPQETQYF
cdr3_nt: TGCGCCAGCAGCCCAGCGGGGGCCCCCCAAGAGACCCAGTACTTC

clone_size: NA
j_call: TRBJ2-3
v_call: TRBV3-1
d_call: TRBD2
cdr3_aa: CASSPGLAGDTTTDTQYF
cdr3_nt: TGTGCCAGCAGCCCCGGACTAGCGGGGGACACCACCACGGATACGCAGTATTTT

clone_size: few
j_call: TRBJ2-1
v_call: TRBV7-9
d_call: NA
cdr3_aa: CASRLGGSRNEQFF
cdr3_nt: TGTGCCAGCAGGCTGGGGGGTAGTCGGAATGAGCAGTTCTTC

clone_size: few
j_call: TRBJ2-2
v_call: TRBV7-9
d_call: NA
cdr3_aa: CASSQDRILSLTGELFF
cdr3_nt: TGTGCCAGCAGCCAAGACAGGATCCTTTCTCTCACCGGGGAGCTGTTTTTT

clone_size: few
j_call: TRBJ1-1
v_call: TRBV5-1
d_call: NA
cdr3_aa: CASSLQGVGPGTEAFF
cdr3_nt: TGCGCCAGCAGCTTGCAAGGGGTGGGGCCGGGCACTGAAGCTTTCTTT

clone_size: many
j_call: TRBJ1-1
v_call: TRBV20-1
d_call: NA
cdr3_aa: CSARGTEIEAFF
cdr3_nt: TGCAGTGCCCGGGGGACGGAAATCGAAGCTTTCTTT

clone_size: few
j_call: TRBJ2-1
v_call: TRBV9
d_call: TRBD2
cdr3_aa: CASSVQTSSHEQFF
cdr3_nt: TGTGCCAGCAGCGTACAGACTAGCTCTCATGAGCAGTTCTTC

clone_size: few
j_call: TRBJ2-1
v_call: TRBV20-1
d_call: TRBD2
cdr3_aa: CSARGLENEQFF
cdr3_nt: TGCAGTGCTAGGGGACTAGAGAATGAGCAGTTCTTC

clone_size: NA
j_call: TRBJ1-4
v_call: TRBV15
d_call: NA
cdr3_aa: CATSRGGATNEKLFF
cdr3_nt: TGTGCCACCAGCAGAGGTGGGGCAACTAATGAAAAACTGTTTTTT

clone_size: many
j_call: TRBJ1-1
v_call: TRBV4-1
d_call: NA
cdr3_aa: CASSPQGGSTEAFF
cdr3_nt: TGCGCCAGCAGCCCCCAGGGCGGGTCCACTGAAGCTTTCTTT

clone_size: NA
j_call: TRBJ1-5
v_call: TRBV18
d_call: NA
cdr3_aa: CASSLRADQPQHF
cdr3_nt: TGTGCCAGCTCACTCAGAGCGGATCAGCCCCAGCATTTT

clone_size: few
j_call: TRBJ2-7
v_call: TRBV28
d_call: TRBD1
cdr3_aa: CASRSGQGFYEQYF
cdr3_nt: TGTGCCAGCAGGTCTGGACAGGGGTTCTACGAGCAGTACTTC

clone_size: NA
j_call: TRBJ2-4
v_call: TRBV19
d_call: NA
cdr3_aa: CASSGNAATKNIQYF
cdr3_nt: TGTGCCAGTAGTGGGAATGCCGCGACCAAAAACATTCAGTACTTC

clone_size: few
j_call: TRBJ2-5
v_call: TRBV5-1
d_call: NA
cdr3_aa: CASSLQGFETQYF
cdr3_nt: TGCGCCAGCAGTTTACAGGGTTTCGAGACCCAGTACTTC

clone_size: NA
j_call: TRBJ2-7
v_call: TRBV20-1
d_call: TRBD2
cdr3_aa: CSASSGGPLREQYF
cdr3_nt: TGCAGTGCTAGTAGCGGGGGGCCCCTCAGGGAGCAGTACTTC